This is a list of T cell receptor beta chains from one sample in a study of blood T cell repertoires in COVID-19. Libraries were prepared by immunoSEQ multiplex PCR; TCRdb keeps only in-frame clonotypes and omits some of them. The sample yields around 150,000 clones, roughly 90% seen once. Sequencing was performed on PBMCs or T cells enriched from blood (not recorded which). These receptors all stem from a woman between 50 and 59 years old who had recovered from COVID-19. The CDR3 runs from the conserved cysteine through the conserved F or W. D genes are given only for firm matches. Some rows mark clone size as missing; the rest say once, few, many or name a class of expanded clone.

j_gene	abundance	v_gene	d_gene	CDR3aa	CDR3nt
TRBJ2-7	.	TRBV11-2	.	CASRQDLYEQYF	TGTGCCAGCAGACAGGACCTCTACGAGCAGTACTTC
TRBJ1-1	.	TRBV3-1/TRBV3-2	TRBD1	CASSQDRDREAFF	TGTGCCAGCAGCCAAGATAGGGACAGGGAAGCTTTCTTT
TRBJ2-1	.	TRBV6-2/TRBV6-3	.	CASSHSNEQFF	TGTGCCAGCAGTCATAGCAATGAGCAGTTCTTC
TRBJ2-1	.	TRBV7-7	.	CASSPALGSSYNEQFF	TGTGCTAGCAGCCCTGCCTTGGGGAGCTCCTACAATGAGCAGTTCTTC
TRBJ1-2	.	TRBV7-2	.	CASSLAGLYGYTF	TGTGCCAGCAGCTTAGCGGGGCTCTATGGCTACACCTTC
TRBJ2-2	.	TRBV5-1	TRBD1	CASSLDRGNTGELFF	TGCGCCAGCAGCTTGGACAGGGGGAACACCGGGGAGCTGTTTTTT
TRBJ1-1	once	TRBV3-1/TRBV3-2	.	CASSQDMLNTEAFF	TGTGCCAGCAGCCAAGATATGTTGAACACTGAAGCTTTCTTT
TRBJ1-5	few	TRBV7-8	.	CASSLDRGASNQPQHF	TGTGCCAGCAGCCTCGACCGGGGGGCGAGCAATCAGCCCCAGCATTTT
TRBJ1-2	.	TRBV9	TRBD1	CASSRDSYGYTF	TGTGCCAGCAGCCGGGACAGCTATGGCTACACCTTC
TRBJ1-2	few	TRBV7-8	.	CASSSGGGYGYTF	TGTGCCAGCAGCTCAGGCGGGGGTTATGGCTACACCTTC
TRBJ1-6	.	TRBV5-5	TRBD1	CASSLSQGAKNSPLHF	TGTGCCAGCAGCTTATCACAGGGGGCCAAGAATTCACCCCTCCACTTT
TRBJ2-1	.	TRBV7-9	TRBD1	CASSPGQGASYNEQFF	TGTGCCAGCAGCCCGGGACAGGGGGCCTCCTACAATGAGCAGTTCTTC
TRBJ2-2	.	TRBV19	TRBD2	CASTLLAGANTGELFF	TGTGCCAGTACCCTACTAGCGGGGGCCAACACCGGGGAGCTGTTTTTT
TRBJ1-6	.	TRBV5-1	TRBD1	CASSRQGDSPLHF	TGCGCCAGCAGTCGGCAGGGGGATTCACCCCTCCACTTT
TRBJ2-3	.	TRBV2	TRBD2	CASSGEGSGGTSTDTQYF	TGTGCCAGCAGTGGGGAGGGTAGCGGGGGGACTAGCACAGATACGCAGTATTTT